This TCR beta chain was recorded in a study of blood T cell repertoires in COVID-19. In its sample, this clone was seen once. Deletions cut 0 bases from V and 1 base from J, with 21 bases between. Germline loops: CDR1 SGHDN, CDR2 FVKESK. This CDR3 has 19 residues. Profiling relied on immunoSEQ multiplex PCR, and the TCRdb table lists in-frame clones only, not all of them. Here the sample spans approximately 250,000 clones, about 91% being singletons. Sample: PBMCs or T cells enriched from blood (not recorded which). This clonotype was sampled from a woman between 40 and 50 years old with acute COVID-19. The V and J genes are TRBV14 and TRBJ1-1; no reliable D call. CDR3 sequence (DNA): TGTGCCAGCAGCCAAGACTTTTTTATCTTAGGCGGGAGGAACACTGAAGCTTTCTTT. Translation gives CASSQDFFILGGRNTEAFF.